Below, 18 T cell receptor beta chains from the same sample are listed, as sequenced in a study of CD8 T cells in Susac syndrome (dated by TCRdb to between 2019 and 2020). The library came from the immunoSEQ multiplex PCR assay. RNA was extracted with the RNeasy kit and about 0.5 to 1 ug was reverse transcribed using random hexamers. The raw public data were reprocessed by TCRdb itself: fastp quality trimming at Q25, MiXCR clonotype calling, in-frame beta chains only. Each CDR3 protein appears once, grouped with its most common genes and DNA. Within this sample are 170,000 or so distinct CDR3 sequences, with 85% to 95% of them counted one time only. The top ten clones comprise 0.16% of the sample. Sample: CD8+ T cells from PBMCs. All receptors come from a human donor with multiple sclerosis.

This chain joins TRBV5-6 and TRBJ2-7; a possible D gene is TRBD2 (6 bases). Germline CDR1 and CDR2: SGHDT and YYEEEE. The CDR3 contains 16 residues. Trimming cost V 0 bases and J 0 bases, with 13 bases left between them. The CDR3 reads CASSLATGVSSYEQYF. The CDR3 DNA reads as TGTGCCAGCAGCTTGGCCACGGGGGTCTCCTCCTACGAGCAGTACTTC.

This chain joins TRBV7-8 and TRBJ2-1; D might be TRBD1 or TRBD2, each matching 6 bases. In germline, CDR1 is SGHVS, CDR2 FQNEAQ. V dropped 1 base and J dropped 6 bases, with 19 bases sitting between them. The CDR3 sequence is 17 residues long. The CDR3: CASSLDGLYMGANEQFF. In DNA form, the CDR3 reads TGTGCCAGCAGCTTAGACGGACTATATATGGGGGCCAATGAGCAGTTCTTC.

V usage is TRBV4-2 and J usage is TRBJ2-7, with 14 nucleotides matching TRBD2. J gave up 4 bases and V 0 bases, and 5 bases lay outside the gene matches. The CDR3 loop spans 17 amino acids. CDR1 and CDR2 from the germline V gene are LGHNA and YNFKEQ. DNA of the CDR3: TGTGCCAGCAGCCAAGAGGGACTAGCGGGAGTTTTATACGAGCAGTACTTC. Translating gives CASSQEGLAGVLYEQYF.

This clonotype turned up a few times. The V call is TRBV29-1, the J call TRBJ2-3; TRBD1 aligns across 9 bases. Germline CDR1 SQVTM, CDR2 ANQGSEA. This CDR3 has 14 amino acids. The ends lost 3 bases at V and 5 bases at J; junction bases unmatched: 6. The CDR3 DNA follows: TGCAGCGTTGACTTCACAGGGGGCGAAGATACGCAGTATTTT. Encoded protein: CSVDFTGGEDTQYF.

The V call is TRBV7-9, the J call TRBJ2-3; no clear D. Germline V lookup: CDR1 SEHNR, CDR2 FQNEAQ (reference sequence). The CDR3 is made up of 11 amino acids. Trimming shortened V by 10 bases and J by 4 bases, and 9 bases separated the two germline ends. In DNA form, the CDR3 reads TGTGCCACCTTCTCGGCAGATACGCAGTATTTT. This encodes CATFSADTQYF.

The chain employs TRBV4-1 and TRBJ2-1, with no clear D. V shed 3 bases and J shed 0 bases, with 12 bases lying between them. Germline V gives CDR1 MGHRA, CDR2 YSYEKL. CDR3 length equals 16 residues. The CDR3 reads CASSQSADRSYNEQFF. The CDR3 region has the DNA TGCGCCAGCAGCCAGTCGGCAGACCGCTCCTACAATGAGCAGTTCTTC.

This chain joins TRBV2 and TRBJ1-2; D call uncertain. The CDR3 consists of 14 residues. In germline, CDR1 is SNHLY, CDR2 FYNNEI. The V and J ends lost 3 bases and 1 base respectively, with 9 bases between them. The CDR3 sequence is CASSEVGGNYGYTF. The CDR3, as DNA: TGTGCCAGCAGTGAGGTCGGCGGTAACTATGGCTACACCTTC.

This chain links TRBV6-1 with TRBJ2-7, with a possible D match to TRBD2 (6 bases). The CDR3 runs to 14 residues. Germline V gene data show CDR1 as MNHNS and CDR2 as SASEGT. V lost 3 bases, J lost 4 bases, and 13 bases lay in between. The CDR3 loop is CASSERDPAYEQYF. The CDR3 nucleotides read TGTGCCAGCAGTGAGCGGGACCCCGCGTACGAGCAGTACTTC.

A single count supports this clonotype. In DNA form, the CDR3 reads TGCGCCAGCAGCTCCGGGACAAAAGTAGAGCAGTACTTC. It yields the protein CASSSGTKVEQYF. V gene TRBV5-1 combines with J gene TRBJ2-7; D is perhaps TRBD1 (6 bases). Trimming stripped 3 bases from V and 7 bases from J, with 14 bases between. The CDR3 is 13 residues long. Germline lookup yields CDR1 SGHRS and CDR2 YFSETQ.

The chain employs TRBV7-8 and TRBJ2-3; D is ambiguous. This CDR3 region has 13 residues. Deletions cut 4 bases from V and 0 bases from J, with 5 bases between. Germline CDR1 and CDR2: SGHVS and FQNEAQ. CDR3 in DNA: TGTGCCAGCAGCTCAGCCAGCACAGATACGCAGTATTTT. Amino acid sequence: CASSSASTDTQYF. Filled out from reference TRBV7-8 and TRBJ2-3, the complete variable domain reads GAGVSQSPRYKVAKRGQDVALRCDPISGHVSLFWYQQALGQGPEFLTYFQNEAQLDKSGLPSDRFFAERPEGSVSTLKIQRTQQEDSAVYLCASSSASTDTQYFGPGTRLTVL.

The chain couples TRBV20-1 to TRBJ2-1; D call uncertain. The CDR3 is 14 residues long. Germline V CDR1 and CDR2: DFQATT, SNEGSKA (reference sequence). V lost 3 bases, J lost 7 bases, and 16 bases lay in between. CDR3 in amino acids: CSASSRTLGNEQFF. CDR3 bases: TGCAGTGCTAGTTCTAGGACCCTTGGGAATGAGCAGTTCTTC.

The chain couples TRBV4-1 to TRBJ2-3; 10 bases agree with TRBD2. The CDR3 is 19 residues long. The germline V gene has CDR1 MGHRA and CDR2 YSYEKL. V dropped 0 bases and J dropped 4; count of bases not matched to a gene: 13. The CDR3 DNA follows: TGCGCCAGCAGCCAAGATACCGGAGCGGGAGGGCCATCCGCAGATACGCAGTATTTT. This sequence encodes CASSQDTGAGGPSADTQYF.

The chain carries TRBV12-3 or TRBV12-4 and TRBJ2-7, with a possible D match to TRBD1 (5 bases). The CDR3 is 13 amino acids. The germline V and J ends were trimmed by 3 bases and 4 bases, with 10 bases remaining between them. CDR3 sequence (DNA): TGTGCCAGCAGTTTTAGGGGTCGGTACGAGCAGTACTTC. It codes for CASSFRGRYEQYF.

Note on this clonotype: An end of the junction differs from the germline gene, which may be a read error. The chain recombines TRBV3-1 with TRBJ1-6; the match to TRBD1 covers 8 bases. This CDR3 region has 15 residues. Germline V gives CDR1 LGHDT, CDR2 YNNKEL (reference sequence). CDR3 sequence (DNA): TGTGCCAGCAGCCCATCCGGGACAGGCCATTCGCCCCTCCACTTT. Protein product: CASSPSGTGHSPLHF.

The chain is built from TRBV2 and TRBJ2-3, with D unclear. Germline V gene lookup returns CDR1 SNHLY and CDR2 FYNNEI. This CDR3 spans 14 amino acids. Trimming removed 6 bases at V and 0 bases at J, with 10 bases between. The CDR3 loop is CASRGQSSTDTQYF. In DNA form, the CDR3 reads TGTGCCAGCAGAGGCCAGAGTAGCACAGATACGCAGTATTTT.

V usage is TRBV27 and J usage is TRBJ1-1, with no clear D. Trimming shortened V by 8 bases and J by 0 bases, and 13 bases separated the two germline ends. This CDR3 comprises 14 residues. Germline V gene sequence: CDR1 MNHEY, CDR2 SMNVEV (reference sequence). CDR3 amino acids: CASGPGSVNTEAFF. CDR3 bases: TGTGCCAGCGGACCCGGATCGGTGAACACTGAAGCTTTCTTT.

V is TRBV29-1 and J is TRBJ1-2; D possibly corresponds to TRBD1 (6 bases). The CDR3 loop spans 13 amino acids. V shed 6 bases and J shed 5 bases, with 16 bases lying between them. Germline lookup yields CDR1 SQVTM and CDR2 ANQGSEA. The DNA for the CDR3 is TGCAGCGTCGCGGACAGACACACTTATGGCTACACCTTC. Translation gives CSVADRHTYGYTF.

CDR3 coding DNA: TGTGCCAGCAGCCCACGGGGACTAGCGGGAGGGCAAGAGACCCAGTACTTC. Its translation: CASSPRGLAGGQETQYF. This chain uses TRBV9 with TRBJ2-5, with 16 positions matching TRBD2. Trimming cost V 4 bases and J 2 bases; bases outside gene matches: 5. From germline, CDR1 is SGDLS and CDR2 YYNGEE. CDR3 length equals 17 residues.